The subject of this entry is one TCR beta chain. The antigen this receptor binds is unknown. No clone much larger than this one lies a single base away; base qualities are absent. In light of the paper, this sample's time point label describes: after neoadjuvant nivolumab, at surgical resection. Patients were newly diagnosed with stage II-IVA oral cavity squamous cell carcinoma and had received no prior systemic or radiation treatment. The cohort was composed of patients with HPV-negative, locally advanced oral cavity squamous cell carcinoma. Peripheral blood mononuclear cells were analyzed directly, without maintenance or expansion in culture. The samples were drawn from a longitudinal correlative study tied to a single-arm phase II trial testing neoadjuvant nivolumab in oral cavity squamous cell carcinoma. Subject-matched pre- and post-treatment PBMCs and tumors from three responders and three non-responders were subjected to genomic DNA-based TCRbeta sequencing. Peripheral blood mononuclear cells were collected before nivolumab treatment and were collected again after treatment, at the time of surgery. The Maxwell RSC DNA from Cells kit was used to isolate genomic DNA from PBMCs.

This sample was included in a study of neoadjuvant anti-PD-1 for oral cavity cancer (dated by TCRdb to about 2021). Looking at the study overall: Three to four biweekly doses of nivolumab at 3 mg/kg were mostly administered to patients before curative-intent surgical resection. Responders were defined as patients with complete response, partial response or stable disease by RECIST 1.1; non-responders were defined as patients with progression. Patients who did not progress were given a fourth nivolumab dose at about day 43 and had definitive surgical resection on days 50-56. The parent correlative cohort had 12 to 13 patients and a response rate of 30% to 35%.

Study-wide conclusions, independent of this receptor: After neoadjuvant nivolumab, non-responders showed significantly higher T cell clonality (Gini index) in PBMCs than responders did. Only three patients per response group were included in the TCR analyses, and larger cohorts for validation were called for by the authors. Higher pretreatment blood Treg/Th17 ratios correlated with both higher pretreatment blood TCRbeta clonality and lower post-treatment tumor TCRbeta clonality.

CDR1 and CDR2 are drawn from the germline V gene (reference sequence): SEHNR, FQNEAQ. V is shortened by 3 bases, J by 7 bases, and the region joining them spans 10 bases. The CDR3 covers 13 residues, taking in both the cysteine and the phenylalanine. Left in the record is the CDR3 DNA by itself, 39 bases read in frame from the first base. For deep sequencing, PBMC libraries mostly used around 0.45 ug of input genomic DNA, with six replicates for each sample. Following the manufacturer's instructions, the team built TCRbeta libraries using the immunoSEQ hsTCRbeta kit. Sequencing of the completed libraries took place using an Illumina NovaSeq 6000 S4 flow cell after they had been pooled to about 3 nM. In the authors' own workflow: Raw data preprocessing and quality control were performed with the immunoSEQ Analyzer. The analysis was restricted to productive rearrangements, with each unique CDR3 amino acid sequence defining a clonotype. Using the R package tcR, the researchers computed the Gini-Simpson index as their estimate of repertoire clonality. Gini indices were compared with Student's t test, and associations with tumor size change were assessed by Pearson correlation. What TCRdb holds here is the immuneACCESS table cut down to in-frame rearrangements. Part of the clones is not present; checked against another copy, under half of the missing clones reflect an unresolved V gene, and the others are unexplained. V and J calls and clone size are copied from that table; D and trimming were computed from the DNA. This sample gives about 8,000 clones in total; 70% of them show up just once. Of the sample, 2.5% to 3.5% falls within the top ten clones.

This receptor was taken from a person between 40 and 85 years old with oral cavity squamous cell carcinoma. In this chain, TRBV7-9 is recombined with TRBJ1-5; the D gene is possibly TRBD1, with 5 bases matching. The starting material was PBMCs, obtained after nivolumab (anti-PD-1) treatment. The nucleotides read TGTGCCAGCAGCTTTGACAGAGGCCAGCCCCAGCATTTT. Translated, this gives CASSFDRGQPQHF. Reference TRBV7-9 and TRBJ1-5 proteins supply the regions before and after the CDR3; the full variable domain is: DTGVSQNPRHKITKRGQNVTFRCDPISEHNRLYWYRQTLGQGPEFLTYFQNEAQLEKSRLLSDRFSAERPKGSFSTLEIQRTEQGDSAMYLCASSFDRGQPQHFGDGTRLSIL.